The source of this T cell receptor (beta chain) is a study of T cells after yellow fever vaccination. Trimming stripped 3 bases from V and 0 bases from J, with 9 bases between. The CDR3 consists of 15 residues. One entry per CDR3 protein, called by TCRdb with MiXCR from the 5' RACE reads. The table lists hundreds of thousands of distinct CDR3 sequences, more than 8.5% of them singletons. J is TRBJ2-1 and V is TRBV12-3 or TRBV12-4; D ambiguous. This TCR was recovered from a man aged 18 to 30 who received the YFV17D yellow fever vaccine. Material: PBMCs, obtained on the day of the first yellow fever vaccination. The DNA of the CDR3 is TGTGCCAGCAGTTTCGACACCCGCTCCTACAATGAGCAGTTCTTC. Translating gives CASSFDTRSYNEQFF.